The clone carrying this TCR beta chain was detected only once. The method was immunoSEQ multiplex PCR; TCRdb's version includes in-frame clones alone and lacks a portion of them. The sample lists tens of thousands of clones; 70% to 90% were seen once. The record originates from a study of PD-L1 blockade in urothelial cancer. For the study at large: Study patients had been treated with 0 to 3 previous chemotherapy regimens. Analysis of blood occurred 3 weeks (second dose) and 6 weeks after treatment start.

The CDR3 consists of 20 residues. CDR1 is LNHDA and CDR2 is SQIVND in the germline V gene (reference sequence). V dropped 0 bases and J dropped 1; count of bases not matched to a gene: 14. The V gene is TRBV19, the J gene TRBJ2-4, with 8 bases fitting TRBD1. The sequence was collected from a man aged 55-75 years with urothelial cancer. Sequences were derived from PBMCs, sampled around atezolizumab (anti-PD-L1) treatment. CDR3 bases: TGTGCCAGTAGTATAGAAACCCTCGGCAGGGGGCCAGGGGCCAAAAACATTCAGTACTTC. It codes for CASSIETLGRGPGAKNIQYF. Complete variable domain (other parts from reference TRBV19 and TRBJ2-4): DGGITQSPKYLFRKEGQNVTLSCEQNLNHDAMYWYRQDPGQGLRLIYYSQIVNDFQKGDIAEGYSVSREKKESFPLTVTSAQKNPTAFYLCASSIETLGRGPGAKNIQYFGAGTRLSVL.